Given below is one T cell receptor beta chain in context. The antigen remains unidentified. Genomic DNA was employed as the template in profiling TCR beta VDJ and CDR3. TCRdb called the reads again in MiXCR, with one record for every CDR3 protein. The sample lists 150,000 to 200,000 distinct CDR3 sequences; about 64% were seen once. This entry is derived from a study of CD8+CD57+ T cells in acquired aplastic anemia. Study at large: Healthy donors gave 11 million or so reads on average for CD4+ cells.

Study results and limitations: Overlapping CD8+ CDR3 repertoires of patients and controls contained nearly 30 shared sequences.

The CDR3 consists of 16 residues. Germline V CDR1 and CDR2: SNHLY, FYNNEI. V dropped 7 bases and J dropped 5 bases, with 21 bases sitting between them. This TCR derives from a human donor in good health. Sequenced: sorted CD4+, CD8+, or CD8+CD57+ T cells (not recorded which) from PBMCs. The rearrangement joins TRBV2 to TRBJ2-1; a weak D match, TRBD2 (6 bases). This CDR3 reads CASTGSGTHQHNEQFF. The CDR3 region has the DNA TGTGCCAGCACCGGGAGTGGGACCCATCAGCACAATGAGCAGTTCTTC.